This TCR beta chain was observed in a study of T cell clones after liver transplantation. In this sample, this clone turned up once. With V trimmed by 2 bases and J by 8 bases, 13 bases remained unmatched. The germline V gene encodes CDR1 MGHDK and CDR2 SYGVNS. This CDR3 is 16 amino acids long. Clones were sequenced by immunoSEQ multiplex PCR, and TCRdb holds only the in-frame ones, with some missing. Of about 75,000 clones listed, less than 90% are singletons. This specimen was CD4+ T cells from blood, taken 48 months after liver transplant. V gene TRBV25-1 combines with J gene TRBJ1-2; the match to TRBD1 covers 8 bases. The receptor's source is a human patient who received a liver transplant. A share of the T cells may be of graft donor origin. The CDR3 coding sequence is TGTGCCAGCAGTGAAAGAGGCCAGGGGGCGTTTGGAGGCTACACCTTC. Protein sequence: CASSERGQGAFGGYTF.